The 29 T cell receptor beta chains presented below share a single source sample, sequenced in a study of cytomegalovirus exposure and HLA in healthy donors. Profiled with immunoSEQ multiplex PCR; TCRdb holds only in-frame clones, not every one. The sample yields around 220,000 clones, over 70% seen once. The specimen sequenced was PBMCs. The receptor set was obtained from a woman aged 30 to 39 in good health and CMV-seropositive.

The gene calls are TRBV30 and TRBJ2-6; no clear D gene. Between the trimmed V and J ends, which lost 7 bases and 0 bases, there was a span of 10 bases. There are 14 residues in the CDR3. CDR1 GTSNPN and CDR2 SVGIG come from the germline V gene (reference sequence). CDR3 nucleotides: TGTGCCTCAAACACGTACTCTGGGGCCAACGTCCTGACTTTC. This sequence encodes CASNTYSGANVLTF.

This clone was recorded once. The chain combines TRBV27 with TRBJ1-2; no firm D call. The CDR3 is made up of 15 amino acids. With 2 bases removed from V and 3 bases from J, the gap between germline ends came to 13 bases. Germline V gives CDR1 MNHEY, CDR2 SMNVEV (reference sequence). The CDR3 nucleotides read TGTGCCAGCAGTTTAACGGCCCCTGCGGACTATGGCTACACCTTC. This gives the protein CASSLTAPADYGYTF.

The rearrangement uses TRBV4-3 and TRBJ1-1, with D possibly being TRBD1 (6 bases). V was pared by 0 bases and J by 0 bases, with 11 bases between. Germline CDR1 reads LGHNA; CDR2 reads YSLEER. The CDR3 runs 16 residues. The CDR3 here is CASSQDSTGMNTEAFF. In DNA, the CDR3 is TGCGCCAGCAGCCAAGATTCCACAGGGATGAACACTGAAGCTTTCTTT.

The V gene is TRBV11-2, the J gene TRBJ2-1; D gene unclear. The CDR3 covers 14 residues. CDR1 SGHAT and CDR2 FQNNGV come from the germline V gene. Trimming removed 4 bases at V and 2 bases at J, with 9 bases between. The CDR3 sequence: CASSSRLAYNEQFF. Here the CDR3 DNA reads TGTGCCAGCAGCTCGCGGCTAGCCTACAATGAGCAGTTCTTC.

This clone was observed at least ten times. The V gene is TRBV9, the J gene TRBJ2-2; 7 bases line up with TRBD2. V trimming: 0 bases; J trimming: 6 bases; junction bases outside the gene matches: 5. Germline V gene data show CDR1 as SGDLS and CDR2 as YYNGEE. CDR3 length: 15 amino acids. The CDR3 coding sequence is TGTGCCAGCAGCGTAGCGGGAGGCCCTCCCGGGGAGCTGTTTTTT. It encodes CASSVAGGPPGELFF.

The chain uses TRBV5-6 and TRBJ1-2; 9 nucleotides agree with TRBD1. CDR3 length equals 14 residues. The germline V gene encodes CDR1 SGHDT and CDR2 YYEEEE. The V gene end was trimmed by 4 bases and the J gene end by 2 bases; junction bases not matched to a gene: 3. The CDR3 DNA follows: TGTGCCAGCAGCGGGACAGGGTGGAACTATGGCTACACCTTC. Protein sequence: CASSGTGWNYGYTF. Combining the CDR3 with reference TRBV5-6 and TRBJ1-2 gives the whole variable domain DAGVTQSPTHLIKTRGQQVTLRCSPKSGHDTVSWYQQALGQGPQFIFQYYEEEERQRGNFPDRFSGHQFPNYSSELNVNALLLGDSALYLCASSGTGWNYGYTFGSGTRLTVV.

This chain links TRBV9 with TRBJ1-3; D is unclear. This CDR3 is 16 amino acids long. CDR1 is SGDLS and CDR2 is YYNGEE in the germline V gene. Trimming took off 1 base at V and 2 bases at J, with 13 bases between the two ends. The DNA of the CDR3 is TGTGCCAGCAGCGTACAAGGGAGACCGGCTGGAAACACCATATATTTT. Translating gives CASSVQGRPAGNTIYF.

The chain carries TRBV20-1 and TRBJ1-4; D gene unclear. The CDR3 has 11 amino acids. Trimming removed 1 base from V and 12 bases from J, with 9 bases in between. CDR1 DFQATT and CDR2 SNEGSKA come from the germline V gene (reference sequence). CDR3 amino acids: CSARAGGELFF. For the CDR3, the DNA is TGCAGTGCTAGAGCCGGCGGGGAACTGTTTTTT.

This clone was observed once. This chain links TRBV29-1 with TRBJ2-7, with 12 bases aligning to TRBD2. CDR1 SQVTM and CDR2 ANQGSEA come from the germline V gene. This CDR3 is built from 13 residues. J was trimmed by 1 base and V by 7 bases; bases with no gene match: 2. As DNA, the CDR3 is TGCAGCGGCGGACTAGCGGGATCCTACGAGCAGTACTTC. It codes for CSGGLAGSYEQYF.

J is TRBJ1-1 and V is TRBV28, with 8 bases fitting TRBD1. CDR1 and CDR2 (germline): MDHEN, SYDVKM. The ends lost 1 base at V and 3 bases at J; junction bases unmatched: 7. The CDR3 spans 16 residues. As DNA, the CDR3 is TGTGCCAGCAGTTTATCCAGGGGGCGAAGGGACACTGAAGCTTTCTTT. Translated: CASSLSRGRRDTEAFF.

The rearrangement uses TRBV29-1 and TRBJ2-2; a weak D match, TRBD2 (6 bases). V was cut by 5 bases and J by 4 bases, with 8 bases left in between. Germline V gene data show CDR1 as SQVTM and CDR2 as ANQGSEA. The CDR3 is 12 residues long. The CDR3 bases are TGCAGCGTTACAGCGGGCACCGGGGAGCTGTTTTTT. It encodes CSVTAGTGELFF.

The V and J genes are TRBV30 and TRBJ2-3; 7 bases are shared with TRBD1. Germline trimming cut 4 bases from V and 4 bases from J; bases unmatched to any gene: 8. This CDR3 has 14 residues. In germline, CDR1 is GTSNPN, CDR2 SVGIG (reference sequence). The CDR3 nucleotides are TGTGCCTGGAATAGGGGGCGCTGGGCAGATACGCAGTATTTT. Its protein is CAWNRGRWADTQYF. The full variable domain, rest sourced from reference TRBV30 and TRBJ2-3, is SQTIHQWPATLVQPVGSPLSLECTVEGTSNPNLYWYRQAAGRGLQLLFYSVGIGQISSEVPQNLSASRPQDRQFILSSKKLLLSDSGFYLCAWNRGRWADTQYFGPGTRLTVL.

The rearrangement links TRBV29-1 to TRBJ1-1; D remains ambiguous. The V end was cut by 4 bases, the J end by 0 bases, with 9 bases between. The CDR3 consists of 13 residues. The V gene's germline CDR1 is SQVTM and CDR2 ANQGSEA. CDR3 nucleotide sequence: TGCAGCGTTGGAGGGCGGTTGAACACTGAAGCTTTCTTT. Amino acid sequence: CSVGGRLNTEAFF.

This chain's CDR3 is CASSRTSTDTQYF. The DNA for the CDR3 is TGTGCCAGCAGTAGGACTAGCACAGATACGCAGTATTTT. The rearrangement uses TRBV6-5 and TRBJ2-3; a weak D match, TRBD2 (5 bases). Germline V gene lookup returns CDR1 MNHEY and CDR2 SVGAGI. The CDR3 runs 13 residues. Between the trimmed V and J ends, which lost 5 bases and 0 bases, there was a span of 6 bases.

This chain joins TRBV5-1 and TRBJ1-1; D is possibly TRBD1 (5 bases). V was pared by 4 bases and J by 3 bases, with 13 bases between. Per germline, CDR1 SGHRS and CDR2 YFSETQ. The CDR3 consists of 14 residues. The DNA of the CDR3 is TGCGCCAGCAGCCAAGCCCGAGGGGACACTGAAGCTTTCTTT. Translation gives CASSQARGDTEAFF.

This chain connects TRBV30 to TRBJ1-1; D call uncertain. Germline assignment: CDR1 GTSNPN and CDR2 SVGIG (reference sequence). V lost 6 bases to trimming and J lost 2 bases, with 4 bases between them. CDR3 length equals 10 residues. This CDR3 reads CACINTEAFF. In DNA form, the CDR3 reads TGTGCCTGTATAAACACTGAAGCTTTCTTT.

The chain carries TRBV5-1 and TRBJ2-7; 9 nucleotides match TRBD1. The trim removed 4 bases at V and 2 bases at J, leaving 16 bases unmatched. This CDR3 region has 18 residues. Germline loops: CDR1 SGHRS, CDR2 YFSETQ. The CDR3 protein is CASSPIFFGQGRTYEQYF. In DNA, the CDR3 is TGCGCCAGCAGCCCTATCTTTTTCGGACAGGGGAGAACCTACGAGCAGTACTTC.

This chain uses TRBV19 with TRBJ2-2; D possibly corresponds to TRBD1 (5 bases). From germline, CDR1 is LNHDA and CDR2 SQIVND (reference sequence). V lost 3 bases to trimming and J lost 3 bases, with 8 bases between them. The CDR3 covers 14 residues. CDR3: CASSIREDTGELFF. CDR3 in DNA: TGTGCCAGTAGTATCAGGGAAGACACCGGGGAGCTGTTTTTT.

The rearrangement links TRBV5-1 to TRBJ2-7, with D possibly called TRBD1 or TRBD2 (5 bases each). Trimming pared 4 bases from V and 0 bases from J, leaving 20 bases between. The CDR3 runs to 17 residues. Germline CDR1 reads SGHRS; CDR2 reads YFSETQ. The CDR3 here is CASSNRDRQPSSYEQYF. The CDR3 DNA sequence: TGCGCCAGCAGCAACCGGGACCGACAGCCCAGCTCCTACGAGCAGTACTTC.

The chain combines TRBV4-1 with TRBJ1-4; D remains ambiguous. The CDR3 contains 12 residues. Germline CDR1 and CDR2: MGHRA and YSYEKL. V gave up 6 bases and J gave up 3 bases, with 5 bases separating them. This CDR3 reads CASSWANEKLFF. The DNA of the CDR3 is TGCGCCAGCAGTTGGGCTAATGAAAAACTGTTTTTT.

The J gene is TRBJ2-7, the V gene TRBV11-2; TRBD2 matches 10 bases. The CDR3 runs 15 residues. Germline V lookup: CDR1 SGHAT, CDR2 FQNNGV. The ends lost 6 bases at V and 1 base at J; junction bases unmatched: 6. The CDR3 region is CASSPSGRGSYEQYF. CDR3 bases: TGTGCCAGCAGTCCGAGCGGGAGGGGGTCCTACGAGCAGTACTTC.

The CDR3 DNA reads TGCAGCGACGACGGAGAAACTAGCACAGATACGCAGTATTTT. This codes for CSDDGETSTDTQYF. The chain uses TRBV29-1 and TRBJ2-3; D is ambiguous. V lost 7 bases to trimming and J lost 0 bases, with 14 bases between them. This CDR3 has 14 residues. The V gene's germline CDR1 is SQVTM and CDR2 ANQGSEA.

This clone was seen once. The rearrangement links TRBV11-2 to TRBJ1-4, with no clear D. The CDR3 contains 17 residues. The germline V gene has CDR1 SGHAT and CDR2 FQNNGV. Trimming left V 8 bases short and J 0 bases short, with 19 bases between. CDR3 loop: CASARTGGYATNEKLFF. CDR3 coding DNA: TGTGCCAGCGCACGCACTGGTGGTTATGCAACTAATGAAAAACTGTTTTTT.

A single count supports this clone. The chain uses TRBV6-5 and TRBJ1-4, with 8 bases aligning to TRBD1. The CDR3 has 13 amino acids. Germline lookup yields CDR1 MNHEY and CDR2 SVGAGI. V trimming: 8 bases; J trimming: 8 bases; junction bases outside the gene matches: 7. This CDR3 is CASRTGLGEKLFF. The CDR3 nucleotides read TGTGCCAGCCGGACAGGGCTTGGAGAAAAACTGTTTTTT.

This chain joins TRBV9 and TRBJ2-5; TRBD1 agrees at 9 bases. Germline V gene data show CDR1 as SGDLS and CDR2 as YYNGEE. V was clipped by 4 bases and J by 0 bases; unmatched bases: 4. The CDR3 runs 15 residues. CDR3 residues: CASSSGTGYQETQYF. CDR3 nucleotide sequence: TGTGCCAGCAGCTCCGGGACAGGGTACCAAGAGACCCAGTACTTC.

This chain's CDR3 is CASSPDRGREQYF. The CDR3 DNA follows: TGTGCCAGCTCACCCGACAGGGGGCGGGAGCAGTACTTC. The J gene is TRBJ2-7, the V gene TRBV18; 10 bases match TRBD1. Germline V gene sequence: CDR1 KGHSH, CDR2 LQKENI. V was clipped by 3 bases and J by 7 bases; unmatched bases: 3. The CDR3 totals 13 residues.

The rearrangement links TRBV5-1 to TRBJ2-3, with 7 positions matching TRBD1. The CDR3 runs 15 residues. With 0 bases clipped from V and 2 bases from J, the junction kept 3 bases outside the gene matches. The germline gives CDR1 SGHRS, CDR2 YFSETQ. CDR3 protein: CASSLVGQLTDTQYF. DNA for the CDR3: TGCGCCAGCAGCTTGGTGGGACAGCTCACAGATACGCAGTATTTT.

The chain employs TRBV5-1 and TRBJ2-3, with TRBD1 matching 9 bases. Germline lookup yields CDR1 SGHRS and CDR2 YFSETQ. Trimming at V came to 0 bases and at J to 12 bases, leaving 8 bases not matched to a gene. CDR3 length: 14 residues. The CDR3 bases are TGCGCCAGCAGCTTGGGGACACCGGGACAGGGTCAGTATTTT. Translation gives CASSLGTPGQGQYF.

The chain has TRBV30 and TRBJ1-1; D ambiguous. The CDR3 has 11 residues. Germline CDR1 GTSNPN, CDR2 SVGIG (reference sequence). The germline V and J ends were trimmed by 6 bases and 2 bases, with 7 bases remaining between them. DNA of the CDR3: TGTGCCTGTCTTAGAAACACTGAAGCTTTCTTT. Translation: CACLRNTEAFF.